The clone carrying this T cell receptor (beta chain) was counted ten times or more. The antigen remains undetermined. These data originate in a study of molecular identifiers for immune sequencing clone quantification. Across the study: Replicate RNA from roughly 21,000 or 96,000 naive CD8 T cells formed five aliquots; four were sequenced. Study-level points and caveats: Clones with over 20 RNA copies captured over 98% of effector molecules but under 1% of naive ones.

Methods described previously were used for bulk TCR libraries, and listed TCR primers were applied. TCRdb fed the PCR reads into MiXCR, producing one record per CDR3 protein. The sample has 490,000 or so distinct CDR3 sequences; over 20% are singletons. The source material was naive CD8+ T cells from blood, with Jurkat cell RNA spiked in. The subset was: FACS-sorted CD8+CD4-CCR7+CD45RA+ naive T cells. The clonotype comes from a human donor in good health. Some libraries in this study had Jurkat cell RNA spiked in.

This chain's CDR3 is CASSDRGPNIQYF. For the CDR3, the DNA is TGCGCCAGCTCGGACAGGGGGCCAAACATTCAGTACTTC. V and J are TRBV4-1 and TRBJ2-4; 11 nucleotides line up with TRBD1. Germline lookup yields CDR1 MGHRA and CDR2 YSYEKL. CDR3 size: 13 residues. J lost 6 bases, V lost 8 bases, and 3 bases had no gene match.